This TCR beta chain was observed in a study of cytomegalovirus exposure and HLA in healthy donors. Concerning this clone itself: Its antigen is still unknown. The same CDR3 arises from other DNA sequences in this sample as well.

General study results and limits: Previously analyzed data showed that most TCR beta V segments were productive at a frequency of about 90% or about 30%. In terms of immune exposure information, only CMV serostatus was available. A reported reduction in N-insertions relative to the approximately 640-donor mean was seen in an Asian-associated ancestry cluster in a later analysis.

The V segment lost 4 bases and the J segment 1 base; nucleotides outside the gene matches: 1. Germline V lookup: CDR1 MDHEN, CDR2 SYDVKM. This CDR3 contains 15 residues. This PCR relied on a set of 60 Vbeta primers and 13 Jbeta primers. Sequencing used immunoSEQ multiplex PCR; TCRdb keeps in-frame clones, though not all of them. The table records more than 95,000 clones, around 10% of them present only once. The chain couples TRBV28 to TRBJ2-1; 10 bases line up with TRBD2. The TCR comes from a man in his forties or fifties in good health and CMV-seropositive. Sequences were obtained from PBMCs. CDR3: CASSSSGSSYNEQFF. In DNA form, the CDR3 reads TGTGCCAGCAGTTCTAGCGGGAGTTCCTACAATGAGCAGTTCTTC. Combining the CDR3 with reference TRBV28 and TRBJ2-1 gives the whole variable domain DVKVTQSSRYLVKRTGEKVFLECVQDMDHENMFWYRQDPGLGLRLIYFSYDVKMKEKGDIPEGYSVSREKKERFSLILESASTNQTSMYLCASSSSGSSYNEQFFGPGTRLTVL.